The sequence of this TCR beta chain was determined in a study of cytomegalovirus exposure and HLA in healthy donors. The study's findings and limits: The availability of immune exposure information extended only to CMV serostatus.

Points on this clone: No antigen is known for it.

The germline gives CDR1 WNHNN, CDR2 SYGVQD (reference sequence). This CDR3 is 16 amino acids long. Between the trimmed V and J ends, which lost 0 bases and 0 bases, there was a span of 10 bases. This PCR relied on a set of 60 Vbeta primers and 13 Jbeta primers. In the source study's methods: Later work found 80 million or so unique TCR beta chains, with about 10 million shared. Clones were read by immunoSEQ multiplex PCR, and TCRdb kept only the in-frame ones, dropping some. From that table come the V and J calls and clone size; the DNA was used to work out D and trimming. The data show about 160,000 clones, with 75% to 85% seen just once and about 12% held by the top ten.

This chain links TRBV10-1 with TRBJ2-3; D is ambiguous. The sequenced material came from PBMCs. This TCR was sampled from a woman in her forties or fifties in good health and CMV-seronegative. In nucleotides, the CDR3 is TGCGCCAGCAGTGAGTCCCGGAGCTCGAGCACAGATACGCAGTATTTT. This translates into CASSESRSSSTDTQYF.